Presented here are 10 T cell receptor beta chains from one specimen sequenced in a study of shared clonotypes between healthy human individuals. Generated by immunoSEQ multiplex PCR, the TCRdb table keeps only in-frame clones and is missing some. The profile shows some 2 million clones, around 95% of them singletons. The sample consisted of naive CD4+ T cells sorted from blood. Subset: CD45RA+ positively selected. Receptors were obtained from a man aged 18-30 years in good health.

The chain uses TRBV30 and TRBJ1-5, with 10 bases lining up with TRBD1. CDR1 GTSNPN and CDR2 SVGIG come from the germline V gene (reference sequence). This CDR3 is built from 12 residues. Trimming removed 5 bases from V and 7 bases from J; junction bases left unmatched: 2. The CDR3 region is CAWRDRGQPQHF. CDR3 nucleotide sequence: TGTGCCTGGCGGGACAGGGGCCAGCCCCAGCATTTT.

The V call is TRBV5-1, the J call TRBJ2-2; 8 nucleotides agree with TRBD2. The V segment lost 4 bases and the J segment 0 bases; nucleotides outside the gene matches: 5. Germline V gene data show CDR1 as SGHRS and CDR2 as YFSETQ. The CDR3 has 16 amino acids. The CDR3 DNA sequence: TGCGCCAGCAGCCAACCGGGACTAGCGAACACCGGGGAGCTGTTTTTT. Protein product: CASSQPGLANTGELFF. The variable domain in full, completed from reference TRBV5-1 and TRBJ2-2, reads KAGVTQTPRYLIKTRGQQVTLSCSPISGHRSVSWYQQTPGQGLQFLFEYFSETQRNKGNFPGRFSGRQFSNSRSEMNVSTLELGDSALYLCASSQPGLANTGELFFGEGSRLTVL.

V and J are TRBV30 and TRBJ2-3, with D possibly matching TRBD2 (5 bases). Germline CDR1 GTSNPN, CDR2 SVGIG (reference sequence). The germline V and J ends were trimmed by 3 bases and 4 bases, with 11 bases remaining between them. The CDR3 length is 13 residues. The CDR3 DNA sequence: TGTGCCTGGAGCGGAATCGGGGCAGATACGCAGTATTTT. Protein product: CAWSGIGADTQYF.

V gene TRBV30 combines with J gene TRBJ2-5, with D perhaps assigned TRBD1 or TRBD2 (5 bases each). The CDR3 runs 14 residues. The V end lost 0 bases, the J end lost 7 bases, and 15 bases lay between the germline ends. Germline CDR1 and CDR2: GTSNPN and SVGIG (reference sequence). CDR3 amino acids: CAWSVSGYGGTQYF. CDR3 coding DNA: TGTGCCTGGAGTGTCTCGGGATATGGGGGGACCCAGTACTTC.

The chain joins TRBV19 to TRBJ2-3; TRBD1 matches 9 bases. The CDR3 has 14 amino acids. V gave up 6 bases and J gave up 3 bases; unmatched junction bases: 4. CDR1 is LNHDA, CDR2 SQIVND, per germline (reference sequence). The CDR3, as DNA: TGTGCCAGTAGCCCCGACAGGGGGACAGATACGCAGTATTTT. It yields the protein CASSPDRGTDTQYF.

J is TRBJ2-1 and V is TRBV5-4; D uncertain. The ends were cut back, 5 bases at V and 6 bases at J, with 9 bases in the middle. Looked up from germline, CDR1 is SGHNT and CDR2 is YYREEE (reference sequence). This CDR3 region has 12 residues. The CDR3 nucleotides are TGTGCCAGCAGTCCTTCTGGCAATGAGCAGTTCTTC. Its protein is CASSPSGNEQFF.

This clone has a single count. This rearrangement joins TRBV6-5 to TRBJ2-7, with 8 positions matching TRBD2. The CDR3 covers 15 residues. The trim removed 6 bases at V and 3 bases at J, leaving 10 bases unmatched. CDR1 MNHEY and CDR2 SVGAGI come from the germline V gene. DNA of the CDR3: TGTGCCAGCAGACGACAGCGGGGGACCTTCTACGAGCAGTACTTC. Translation: CASRRQRGTFYEQYF.

J is TRBJ2-7 and V is TRBV19; TRBD1 aligns across 7 bases. The CDR3 runs 14 residues. J was trimmed by 2 bases and V by 5 bases; bases with no gene match: 6. Germline V CDR1 and CDR2: LNHDA, SQIVND (reference sequence). The CDR3 sequence is CASSPGDRPYEQYF. The CDR3 DNA is TGTGCCAGTAGTCCAGGGGACAGACCCTACGAGCAGTACTTC.

The sample holds one count of this clone. The chain recombines TRBV19 with TRBJ1-5; D is ambiguous. Trimming left V 5 bases short and J 4 bases short, with 15 bases between. CDR3 length: 15 amino acids. CDR1 is LNHDA and CDR2 is SQIVND in the germline V gene (reference sequence). The CDR3 is CASSPRGLENQPQHF. CDR3 coding DNA: TGTGCCAGTAGTCCACGAGGGTTGGAGAATCAGCCCCAGCATTTT.

The chain couples TRBV15 to TRBJ2-6, with a weak D call TRBD1 (5 bases). Trimming removed 0 bases from V and 4 bases from J, with 10 bases in between. The CDR3 contains 16 residues. Germline CDR1 and CDR2: LNHNV and YYDKDF (reference sequence). The CDR3 bases are TGTGCCACCAGCAGAGAGTCAGGGCCAGGGGCCAACGTCCTGACTTTC. Translation: CATSRESGPGANVLTF. Variable domain in full (rest from reference TRBV15 and TRBJ2-6): DAMVIQNPRYQVTQFGKPVTLSCSQTLNHNVMYWYQQKSSQAPKLLFHYYDKDFNNEADTPDNFQSRRPNTSFCFLDIRSPGLGDTAMYLCATSRESGPGANVLTFGAGSRLTVL.